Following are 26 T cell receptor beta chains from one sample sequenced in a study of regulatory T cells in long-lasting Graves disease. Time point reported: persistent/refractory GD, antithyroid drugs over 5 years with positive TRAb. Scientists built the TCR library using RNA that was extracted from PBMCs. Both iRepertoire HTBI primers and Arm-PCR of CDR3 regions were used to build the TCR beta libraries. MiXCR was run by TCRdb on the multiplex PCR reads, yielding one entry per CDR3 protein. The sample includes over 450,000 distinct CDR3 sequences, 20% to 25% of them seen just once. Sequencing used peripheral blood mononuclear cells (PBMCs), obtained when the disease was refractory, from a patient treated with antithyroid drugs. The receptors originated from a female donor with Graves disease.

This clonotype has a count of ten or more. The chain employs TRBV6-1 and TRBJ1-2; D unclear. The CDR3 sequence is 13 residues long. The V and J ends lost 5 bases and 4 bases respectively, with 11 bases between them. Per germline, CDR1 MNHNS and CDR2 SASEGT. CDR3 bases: TGTGCCAGCAGTCAGACGGCCGTCTATGGCTACACCTTC. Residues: CASSQTAVYGYTF.

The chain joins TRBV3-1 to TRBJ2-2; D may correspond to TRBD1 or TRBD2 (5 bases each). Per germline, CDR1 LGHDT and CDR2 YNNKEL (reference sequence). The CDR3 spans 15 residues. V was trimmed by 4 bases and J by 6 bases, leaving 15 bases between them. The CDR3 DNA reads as TGTGCCAGCAGCCTTGTGGGGGTAAAGGCCGGGGAGCTGTTTTTT. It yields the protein CASSLVGVKAGELFF.

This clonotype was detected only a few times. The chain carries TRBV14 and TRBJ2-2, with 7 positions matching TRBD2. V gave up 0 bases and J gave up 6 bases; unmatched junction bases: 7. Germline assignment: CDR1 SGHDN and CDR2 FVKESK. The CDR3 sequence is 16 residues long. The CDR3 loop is CASSQDTLAVPGELFF. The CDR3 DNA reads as TGTGCCAGCAGCCAAGATACTCTAGCGGTGCCCGGGGAGCTGTTTTTT. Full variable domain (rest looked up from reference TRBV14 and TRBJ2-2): EAGVTQFPSHSVIEKGQTVTLRCDPISGHDNLYWYRRVMGKEIKFLLHFVKESKQDESGMPNNRFLAERTGGTYSTLKVQPAELEDSGVYFCASSQDTLAVPGELFFGEGSRLTVL.

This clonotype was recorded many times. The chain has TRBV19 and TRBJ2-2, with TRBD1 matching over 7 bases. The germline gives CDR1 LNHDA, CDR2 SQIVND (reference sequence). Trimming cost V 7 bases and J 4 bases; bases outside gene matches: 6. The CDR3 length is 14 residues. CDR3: CASKPNRGTGELFF. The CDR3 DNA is TGTGCCAGTAAGCCCAACAGGGGCACCGGGGAGCTGTTTTTT.

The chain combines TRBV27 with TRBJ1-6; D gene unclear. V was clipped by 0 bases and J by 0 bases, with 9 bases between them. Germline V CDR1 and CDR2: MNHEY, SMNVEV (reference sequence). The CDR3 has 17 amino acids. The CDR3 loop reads CASSLSVGSSYNSPLHF. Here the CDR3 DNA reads TGTGCCAGCAGTTTATCAGTGGGGAGCTCCTATAATTCACCCCTCCACTTT.

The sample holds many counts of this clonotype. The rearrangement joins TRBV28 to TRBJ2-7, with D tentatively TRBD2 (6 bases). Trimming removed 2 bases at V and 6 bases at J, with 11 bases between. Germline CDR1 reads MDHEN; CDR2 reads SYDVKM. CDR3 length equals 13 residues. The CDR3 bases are TGTGCCAGCAGTTTACCGGGAGCGACCGAGCAGTACTTC. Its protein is CASSLPGATEQYF. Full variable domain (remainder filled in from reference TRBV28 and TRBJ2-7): DVKVTQSSRYLVKRTGEKVFLECVQDMDHENMFWYRQDPGLGLRLIYFSYDVKMKEKGDIPEGYSVSREKKERFSLILESASTNQTSMYLCASSLPGATEQYFGPGTRLTVT.

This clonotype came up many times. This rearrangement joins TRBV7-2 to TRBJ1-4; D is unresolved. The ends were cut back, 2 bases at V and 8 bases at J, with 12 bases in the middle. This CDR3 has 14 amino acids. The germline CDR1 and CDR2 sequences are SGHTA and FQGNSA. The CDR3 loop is CASSLRPFREKLFF. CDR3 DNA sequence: TGTGCCAGCAGCTTAAGACCCTTCCGCGAAAAACTGTTTTTT.

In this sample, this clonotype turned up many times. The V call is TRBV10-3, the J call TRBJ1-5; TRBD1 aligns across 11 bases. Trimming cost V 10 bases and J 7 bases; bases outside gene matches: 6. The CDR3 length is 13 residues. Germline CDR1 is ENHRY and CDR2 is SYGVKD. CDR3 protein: CATRTGGDQPQHF. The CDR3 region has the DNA TGTGCCACCCGGACAGGGGGCGACCAGCCCCAGCATTTT.

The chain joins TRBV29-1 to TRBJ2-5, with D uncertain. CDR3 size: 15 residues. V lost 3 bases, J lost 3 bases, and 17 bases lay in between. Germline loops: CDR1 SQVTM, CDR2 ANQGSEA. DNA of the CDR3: TGCAGCGTTGACTCGATAGCAGGAAATGAAGAGACCCAGTACTTC. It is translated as CSVDSIAGNEETQYF.

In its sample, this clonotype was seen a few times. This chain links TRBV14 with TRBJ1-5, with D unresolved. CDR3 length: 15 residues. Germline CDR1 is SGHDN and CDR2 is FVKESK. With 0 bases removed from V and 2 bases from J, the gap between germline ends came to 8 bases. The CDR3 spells CASSQDGRGNQPQHF. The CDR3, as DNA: TGTGCCAGCAGCCAAGATGGACGGGGCAATCAGCCCCAGCATTTT.

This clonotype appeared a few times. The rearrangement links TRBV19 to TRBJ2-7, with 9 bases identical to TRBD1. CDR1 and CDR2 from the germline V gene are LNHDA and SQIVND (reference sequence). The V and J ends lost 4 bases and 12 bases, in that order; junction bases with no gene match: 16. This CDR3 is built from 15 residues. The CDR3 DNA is TGTGCCAGTAGTACCCCAGGACAGGGGCCCCCTGCTTGGTACTTC. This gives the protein CASSTPGQGPPAWYF.

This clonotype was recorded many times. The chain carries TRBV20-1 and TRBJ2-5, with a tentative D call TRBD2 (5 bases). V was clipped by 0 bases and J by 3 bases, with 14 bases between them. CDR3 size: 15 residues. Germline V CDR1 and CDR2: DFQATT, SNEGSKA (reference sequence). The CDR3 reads CSARDFWGAEETQYF. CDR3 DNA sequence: TGCAGTGCTAGAGATTTCTGGGGAGCAGAAGAGACCCAGTACTTC.

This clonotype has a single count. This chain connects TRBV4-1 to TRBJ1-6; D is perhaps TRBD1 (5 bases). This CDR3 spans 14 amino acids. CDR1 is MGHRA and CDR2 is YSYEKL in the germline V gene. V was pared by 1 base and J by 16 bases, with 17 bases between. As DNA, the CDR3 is TGCGCCAGCAGCCAAGCCCCCGGGGGGAGGCCTCTCCACTTT. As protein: CASSQAPGGRPLHF.

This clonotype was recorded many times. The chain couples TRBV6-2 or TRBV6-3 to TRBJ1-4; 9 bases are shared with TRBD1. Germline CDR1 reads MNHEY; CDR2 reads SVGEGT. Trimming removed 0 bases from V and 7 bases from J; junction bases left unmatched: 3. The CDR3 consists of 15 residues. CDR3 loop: CASSYSGDRAEKLFF. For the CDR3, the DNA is TGTGCCAGCAGTTACTCGGGGGACAGGGCTGAAAAACTGTTTTTT.

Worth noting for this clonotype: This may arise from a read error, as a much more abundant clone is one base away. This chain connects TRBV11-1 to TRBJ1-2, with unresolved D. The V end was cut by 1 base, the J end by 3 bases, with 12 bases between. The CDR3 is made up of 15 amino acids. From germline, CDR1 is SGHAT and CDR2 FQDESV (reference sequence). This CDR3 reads CASSLGSSAHYGYTF. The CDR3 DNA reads TGTGCCAGCAGCTTAGGCAGCTCCGCCCACTATGGCTACACCTTC.

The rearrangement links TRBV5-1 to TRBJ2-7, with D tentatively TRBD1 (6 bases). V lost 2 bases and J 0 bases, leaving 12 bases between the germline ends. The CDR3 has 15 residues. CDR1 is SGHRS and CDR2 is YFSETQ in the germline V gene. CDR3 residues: CASSFRDRSSYEQYF. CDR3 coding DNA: TGCGCCAGCAGCTTTCGAGACAGGAGCTCCTACGAGCAGTACTTC.

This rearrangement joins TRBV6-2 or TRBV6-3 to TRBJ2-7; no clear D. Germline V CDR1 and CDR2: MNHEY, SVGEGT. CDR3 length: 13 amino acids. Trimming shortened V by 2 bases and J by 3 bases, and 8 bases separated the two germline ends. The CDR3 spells CASSYTDNYEQYF. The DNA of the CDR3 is TGTGCCAGCAGTTACACCGACAACTACGAGCAGTACTTC.

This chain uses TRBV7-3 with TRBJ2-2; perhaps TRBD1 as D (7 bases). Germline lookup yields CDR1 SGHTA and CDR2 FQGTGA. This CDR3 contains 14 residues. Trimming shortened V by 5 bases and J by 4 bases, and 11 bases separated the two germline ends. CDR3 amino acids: CASSPGGTTGELFF. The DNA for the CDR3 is TGTGCCAGCAGCCCAGGGGGGACCACCGGGGAGCTGTTTTTT.

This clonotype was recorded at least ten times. The CDR3: CASRSDQTPWGYGYTF. The CDR3 DNA is TGTGCCAGCAGGTCGGACCAAACGCCATGGGGCTATGGCTACACCTTC. The gene calls are TRBV2 and TRBJ1-2; D gene unclear. The ends were cut back, 6 bases at V and 4 bases at J, with 21 bases in the middle. CDR1 and CDR2 (germline): SNHLY, FYNNEI. The CDR3 loop spans 16 amino acids.

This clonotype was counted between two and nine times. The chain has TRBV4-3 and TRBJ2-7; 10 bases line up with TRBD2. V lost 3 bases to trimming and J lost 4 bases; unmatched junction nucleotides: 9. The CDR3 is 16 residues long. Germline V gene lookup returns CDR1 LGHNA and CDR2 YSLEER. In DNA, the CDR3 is TGCGCCAGCAGCCAGGACCTAGCGGGAGTATTATACGAGCAGTACTTC. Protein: CASSQDLAGVLYEQYF.

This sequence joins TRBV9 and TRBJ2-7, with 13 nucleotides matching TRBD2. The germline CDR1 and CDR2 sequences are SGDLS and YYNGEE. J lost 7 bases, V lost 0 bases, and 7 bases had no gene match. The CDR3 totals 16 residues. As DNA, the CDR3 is TGTGCCAGCAGCGTAGACCCGGGGACTAGCGGGGTGGAGCAGTACTTC. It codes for CASSVDPGTSGVEQYF.

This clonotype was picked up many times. CDR3 sequence (DNA): TGTGCCAGCAGCCTAGGAGGGGGCGGAACCTATAATTCACCCCTCCACTTT. Translating gives CASSLGGGGTYNSPLHF. The chain is built from TRBV6-4 and TRBJ1-6; 7 bases line up with TRBD1. Losses at the gene ends were 6 bases for V and 2 bases for J; bases not matched to a gene: 10. Germline V CDR1 and CDR2: MRHNA, SNTAGT. The CDR3 length is 17 residues.

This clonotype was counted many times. The CDR3 here is CASSEFPSDRDTEAFF. The CDR3 DNA reads as TGTGCCAGCAGTGAATTCCCCTCTGACAGAGACACTGAAGCTTTCTTT. The genes are TRBV2 and TRBJ1-1; D perhaps matches TRBD1 (5 bases). CDR3 length: 16 amino acids. V was shortened by 2 bases and J by 3 bases, with 16 bases between the two germline ends. Germline CDR1 reads SNHLY; CDR2 reads FYNNEI.

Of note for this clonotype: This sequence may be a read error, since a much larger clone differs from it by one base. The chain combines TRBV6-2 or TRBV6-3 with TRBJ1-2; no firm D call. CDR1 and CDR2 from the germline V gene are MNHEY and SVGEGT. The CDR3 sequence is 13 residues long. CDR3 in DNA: TGTGCCAGCAGGTCCCGGGAGCGATATGGCCACACCTTC. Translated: CASRSRERYGHTF.

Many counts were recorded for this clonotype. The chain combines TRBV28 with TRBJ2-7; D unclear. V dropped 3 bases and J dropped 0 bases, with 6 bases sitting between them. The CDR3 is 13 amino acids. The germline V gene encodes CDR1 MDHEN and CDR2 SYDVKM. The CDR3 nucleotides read TGTGCCAGCAGTTTTGACAACTCCTACGAGCAGTACTTC. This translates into CASSFDNSYEQYF.

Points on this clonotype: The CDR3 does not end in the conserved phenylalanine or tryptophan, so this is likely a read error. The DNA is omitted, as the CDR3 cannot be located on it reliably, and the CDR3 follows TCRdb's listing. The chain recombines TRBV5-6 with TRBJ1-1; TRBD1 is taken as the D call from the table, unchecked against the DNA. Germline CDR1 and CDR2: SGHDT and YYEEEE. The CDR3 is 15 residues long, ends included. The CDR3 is CASSYGHTPEKDSRS.